This T cell receptor (beta chain) comes out of a study of human T cells and chemical hapten exposure. For the study at large: Weekly administration of diphenylcyclopropenone to the scalp of patients continued throughout the roughly 23-week study.

The CDR3 covers 12 residues. Germline V gene sequence: CDR1 LGHNA, CDR2 YNFKEQ. This clonotype has at least ten counts. Its cognate antigen is unknown. The junction departs from the called germline gene at one end, perhaps through a read error. Time point given: pre-sensitization, week 0. The treatment is: therapeutic diphenylcyclopropenone sensitization with weekly scalp DPC. Using its own MiXCR run on the RACE reads, TCRdb lists one record per CDR3 protein. The table has tens of thousands of distinct CDR3 sequences, around 9.5% seen once. Points from the study as a whole: Because they had alopecia, donors may respond immunologically unlike healthy people.

This specimen consisted of whole blood, obtained in connection with sensitization to the hapten diphenylcyclopropenone (DPC). The rearrangement links TRBV4-2 to TRBJ2-5; D is uncertain. The source is a woman in her forties with alopecia areata. Some clones in this sample may be carry-over from other donors' samples. The CDR3 region is CASSQDLETQCF. The CDR3 DNA follows: TGTGCCAGCAGCCAAGACTTGGAGACCCAGTGCTTC.